What follows describes a single T cell receptor beta chain. The antigen is undetermined. The source of the sample is a study of T cell repertoires in cytomegalovirus infection. Overall study results and limits: Clonotype analysis showed dominance of the ex vivo response by HLA-C-restricted CMV-specific TCR beta clonotypes. Carriers of CMV and the relevant HLA type were discriminated by public TCR beta frequency.

TCRdb re-derived calls from the reads in MiXCR, one entry per CDR3 protein. The sample lists 160,000 or so distinct CDR3 sequences, less than 25% occurring once. The specimen comprised CD8+ T cells from cultured PBMCs, sampled from culture after CMV antigen stimulation. This receptor was obtained from a human donor in good health (CMV status not recorded). Some clones in this sample may be carry-over from other donors' samples.

The CDR3 here is CASFSFGYNTGELFF. The DNA for the CDR3 is TGTGCCAGTTTTAGCTTTGGTTATAACACCGGGGAGCTGTTTTTT. This chain joins TRBV19 and TRBJ2-2; D remains ambiguous. This CDR3 is 15 amino acids long. Trimming stripped 8 bases from V and 2 bases from J, with 15 bases between. The germline V gene has CDR1 LNHDA and CDR2 SQIVND (reference sequence). The entire variable domain, with the rest obtained from reference TRBV19 and TRBJ2-2, is as follows: DGGITQSPKYLFRKEGQNVTLSCEQNLNHDAMYWYRQDPGQGLRLIYYSQIVNDFQKGDIAEGYSVSREKKESFPLTVTSAQKNPTAFYLCASFSFGYNTGELFFGEGSRLTVL.